The 24 T cell receptor beta chains below were found in one sample sequenced in a study of T cell repertoires in aging, cancer and after chemotherapy. Amplification of TCR beta used genomic DNA extracted from peripheral blood. TRB rearrangements spanning V, D and J were amplified using mixed TRB-A/B primers. TCRdb re-analysed the multiplex PCR reads in MiXCR, keeping a single row per CDR3 protein. This sample has more than 2,500 distinct CDR3 sequences, with around 23% found just once. The sequencing input was blood. These receptors came from a human donor with a blood cancer.

This rearrangement joins TRBV5-1 to TRBJ2-1; D not certain. V was pared by 1 base and J by 6 bases, with 14 bases between. The CDR3 extends over 15 amino acids. Germline assignment: CDR1 SGHRS and CDR2 YFSETQ. CDR3: CASSLLPFSGNEQFF. CDR3 DNA sequence: TGCGCCAGCAGCTTGCTTCCCTTTAGTGGCAATGAGCAGTTCTTC.

The chain links TRBV4-3 to TRBJ1-1, with D possibly matching TRBD1 (5 bases). V lost 5 bases to trimming and J lost 4 bases, with 17 bases between them. There are 15 residues in the CDR3. From germline, CDR1 is LGHNA and CDR2 YSLEER. The CDR3 loop is CASSDGTGFGTEAFF. The CDR3 DNA is TGCGCCAGCAGCGACGGCACAGGTTTTGGCACTGAAGCTTTCTTT.

This clonotype is labeled as medium-sized (0.01 to 0.1%). The chain uses TRBV6-5 and TRBJ1-5, with D perhaps TRBD1 (5 bases). Germline V gene sequence: CDR1 MNHEY, CDR2 SVGAGI. The length of the CDR3 is 15 residues. V lost 6 bases to trimming and J lost 0 bases, with 12 bases between them. DNA for the CDR3: TGTGCCAGCAGGAGACAGATGAATAGCAATCAGCCCCAGCATTTT. Translation gives CASRRQMNSNQPQHF.

This clonotype is classed as medium-sized (0.01 to 0.1%). This rearrangement joins TRBV30 to TRBJ2-5; perhaps TRBD2 as D (6 bases). CDR3 length equals 10 residues. V dropped 5 bases and J dropped 5 bases, with 6 bases sitting between them. CDR1 and CDR2 from the germline V gene are GTSNPN and SVGIG (reference sequence). This CDR3 reads CAWGGETQYF. CDR3 nucleotide sequence: TGTGCCTGGGGAGGGGAGACCCAGTACTTC. Looking up the rest from reference TRBV30 and TRBJ2-5 gives the full variable domain: SQTIHQWPATLVQPVGSPLSLECTVEGTSNPNLYWYRQAAGRGLQLLFYSVGIGQISSEVPQNLSASRPQDRQFILSSKKLLLSDSGFYLCAWGGETQYFGPGTRLLVL.

The chain combines TRBV12-3 or TRBV12-4 with TRBJ1-4; D ambiguous. This CDR3 is 14 amino acids long. The V end lost 6 bases, the J end lost 4 bases, and 12 bases lay between the germline ends. The CDR3 loop reads CASSPEHLNEKLFF. The CDR3 DNA sequence: TGTGCCAGCAGCCCGGAACATCTTAATGAAAAACTGTTTTTT.

This rearrangement joins TRBV5-1 to TRBJ2-7; D is possibly TRBD1 (6 bases). Deletions cut 2 bases from V and 2 bases from J, with 11 bases between. CDR1 is SGHRS, CDR2 YFSETQ, per germline. The CDR3 runs to 14 residues. CDR3 residues: CASSLGTRTYEQYF. DNA for the CDR3: TGCGCCAGCAGCTTAGGGACAAGAACCTACGAGCAGTACTTC.

This clonotype was picked up a small number of times. The chain uses TRBV7-2 and TRBJ1-1; 8 bases line up with TRBD1. The CDR3 covers 17 residues. The germline CDR1 and CDR2 sequences are SGHTA and FQGNSA. Losses at the gene ends were 5 bases for V and 0 bases for J; bases not matched to a gene: 11. The CDR3 coding sequence is TGTGCCAGCAGCGTATCGGGACAGGTTTCCCTGAACACTGAAGCTTTCTTT. Protein: CASSVSGQVSLNTEAFF. The entire variable domain, with the rest obtained from reference TRBV7-2 and TRBJ1-1, is as follows: GAGVSQSPSNKVTEKGKDVELRCDPISGHTALYWYRQSLGQGLEFLIYFQGNSAPDKSGLPSDRFSAERTGGSVSTLTIQRTQQEDSAVYLCASSVSGQVSLNTEAFFGQGTRLTVV.

By frequency in the sample, this clonotype is medium-sized (0.01 to 0.1%). Because it lacks the conserved phenylalanine or tryptophan at the end, this CDR3 is likely a read error. Because the CDR3's place on the DNA is in doubt, the DNA is left out and the CDR3 is given as listed by TCRdb. The J gene is TRBJ2-5, the V gene TRBV7-9; the listed D gene, TRBD2, was not tested against the DNA. The length of the CDR3 is 12 amino acids, counting both ends. CDR1 and CDR2 from the germline V gene are SEHNR and FQNEAQ (reference sequence). This CDR3 reads CASSFGGREVGL.

The genes are TRBV28 and TRBJ1-6; 7 bases align to TRBD1. The germline CDR1 and CDR2 sequences are MDHEN and SYDVKM. J gave up 10 bases and V 8 bases, and 2 bases lay outside the gene matches. This CDR3 is 11 amino acids long. The CDR3 is CASRQGSPLHF. As DNA, the CDR3 is TGTGCCAGCCGACAGGGCTCACCCCTCCACTTT. Full variable domain (missing parts from reference TRBV28 and TRBJ1-6): DVKVTQSSRYLVKRTGEKVFLECVQDMDHENMFWYRQDPGLGLRLIYFSYDVKMKEKGDIPEGYSVSREKKERFSLILESASTNQTSMYLCASRQGSPLHFGNGTRLTVT.

The CDR3 bases are TGTGCCAGCAGCCCCCGTTTACCCAACTATGGCTACACCTTC. Translating it yields CASSPRLPNYGYTF. The genes are TRBV14 and TRBJ1-2; D is unclear. The V and J ends lost 4 bases and 2 bases respectively, with 11 bases between them. The germline V gene encodes CDR1 SGHDN and CDR2 FVKESK. The CDR3 consists of 14 residues.

There are a few counts of this clonotype. The chain couples TRBV11-2 to TRBJ1-2; TRBD1 matches 8 bases. Losses at the gene ends were 2 bases for V and 6 bases for J; bases not matched to a gene: 5. The CDR3 contains 14 residues. CDR1 and CDR2 from the germline V gene are SGHAT and FQNNGV. As DNA, the CDR3 is TGTGCCAGCAGCTTACTATCAGGGGGCGATGGCTACACCTTC. Translation gives CASSLLSGGDGYTF.

This clonotype rates as medium-sized. J is TRBJ2-3 and V is TRBV6-1; D not resolved. V was pared by 0 bases and J by 2 bases, with 12 bases between. Germline CDR1 and CDR2: MNHNS and SASEGT. CDR3 length: 16 amino acids. The DNA of the CDR3 is TGTGCCAGCAGTGAAGCAGGCCGGCAGCTCACAGATACGCAGTATTTT. Its protein is CASSEAGRQLTDTQYF.

The table lists this clonotype with a few counts. The chain links TRBV7-2 to TRBJ1-2, with D maybe TRBD1 (6 bases). The CDR3 is made up of 14 amino acids. Per germline, CDR1 SGHTA and CDR2 FQGNSA. Trimming pared 5 bases from V and 8 bases from J, leaving 18 bases between. The chain's CDR3 is CASSPGQRLNGYTF. CDR3 sequence (DNA): TGTGCCAGCAGCCCCGGACAGCGTTTAAACGGCTACACCTTC.

This clonotype ranks as medium-sized. The genes are TRBV7-9 and TRBJ2-1, with a possible D match to TRBD2 (5 bases). With 4 bases removed from V and 7 bases from J, the gap between germline ends came to 17 bases. The CDR3 loop spans 15 amino acids. The germline CDR1 and CDR2 sequences are SEHNR and FQNEAQ (reference sequence). The CDR3, as DNA: TGTGCCAGCAGCTCCGATGGAGCGGAGAAGAATGAGCAGTTCTTC. Encoded protein: CASSSDGAEKNEQFF.

This clonotype was counted a few times. The V call is TRBV18, the J call TRBJ1-5; TRBD1 agrees at 8 bases. Losses at the gene ends were 6 bases for V and 6 bases for J; bases not matched to a gene: 7. Germline CDR1 KGHSH, CDR2 LQKENI. This CDR3 has 14 residues. CDR3 loop: CASSPDRGSQPQHF. In DNA form, the CDR3 reads TGTGCCAGCTCGCCAGACAGGGGATCTCAGCCCCAGCATTTT.

In its sample, this clonotype ranks as medium-sized. The J gene is TRBJ2-3, the V gene TRBV6-2 or TRBV6-3, with TRBD1 identical over 7 bases. Germline-derived CDR1 and CDR2 are MNHEY and SVGEGT. The J segment lost 14 bases and the V segment lost 4 bases, leaving 15 bases of the junction unmatched. The CDR3 is made up of 14 amino acids. CDR3 DNA sequence: TGTGCCAGCAGTTCCCGCCTAGGGGGCCCCTCGGGGTATTTT. Translated: CASSSRLGGPSGYF.

By frequency in the sample, this clonotype is medium-sized (0.01 to 0.1%). The chain combines TRBV19 with TRBJ2-7; TRBD2 agrees at 8 bases. CDR1 and CDR2 (germline): LNHDA, SQIVND (reference sequence). J lost 1 base, V lost 1 base, and 6 bases had no gene match. This CDR3 region has 16 residues. The CDR3 DNA reads TGTGCCAGTAGTATAGTCGGTAGCGGGACTTCCTACGAGCAGTACTTC. It is translated as CASSIVGSGTSYEQYF.

The V call is TRBV20-1, the J call TRBJ2-1; 8 positions match TRBD2. J was trimmed by 6 bases and V by 6 bases; bases with no gene match: 7. CDR3 length: 13 amino acids. Germline V lookup: CDR1 DFQATT, CDR2 SNEGSKA (reference sequence). In nucleotides, the CDR3 is TGCAGTGCCCTAAGCCTAGCGGGCAATGAGCAGTTCTTC. It codes for CSALSLAGNEQFF.

This clonotype is categorized as medium-sized (0.01 to 0.1%). V gene TRBV12-3 or TRBV12-4 combines with J gene TRBJ2-2; D possibly corresponds to TRBD1 (5 bases). Between the trimmed V and J ends, which lost 7 bases and 6 bases, there was a span of 15 bases. The CDR3 is 14 residues long. Written as DNA, the CDR3 is TGTGCCAGCACCGCAAGGGGTTTCTCCGGGGAGCTGTTTTTT. Its translation is CASTARGFSGELFF.

This clonotype is deemed medium-sized (0.01 to 0.1%). This chain joins TRBV6-2 or TRBV6-3 and TRBJ2-5, with 7 bases fitting TRBD1. V was clipped by 6 bases and J by 1 base; unmatched bases: 5. The CDR3 consists of 14 residues. Germline loops: CDR1 MNHEY, CDR2 SVGEGT. CDR3 nucleotide sequence: TGTGCCAGCAGCGAGGGACAGTTCCAAGAGACCCAGTACTTC. This codes for CASSEGQFQETQYF.

This chain connects TRBV28 to TRBJ1-5; D unresolved. Trimming left V 1 base short and J 3 bases short, with 4 bases between. This CDR3 is built from 13 residues. Germline CDR1 MDHEN, CDR2 SYDVKM. CDR3 sequence reads: CASSLSINQPQHF. The CDR3, as DNA: TGTGCCAGCAGTTTATCAATCAATCAGCCCCAGCATTTT.

This clonotype has only a few counts. V is TRBV5-1 and J is TRBJ1-4, with D possibly being TRBD1 (5 bases). Germline CDR1 and CDR2: SGHRS and YFSETQ. The CDR3 has 15 residues. With 4 bases removed from V and 4 bases from J, the gap between germline ends came to 14 bases. CDR3 sequence reads: CASSLSGPGNEKLFF. CDR3 in DNA: TGCGCCAGCAGCCTGTCGGGACCAGGTAATGAAAAACTGTTTTTT.

Relative to its sample, this clonotype is medium-sized. V usage is TRBV18 and J usage is TRBJ1-1, with a tentative D call TRBD1 (5 bases). The CDR3 has 13 amino acids. The V end was cut by 5 bases, the J end by 2 bases, with 9 bases between. The V gene's germline CDR1 is KGHSH and CDR2 LQKENI. CDR3 sequence (DNA): TGTGCCAGCTCAATCCAGGGTAACACTGAAGCTTTCTTT. Amino acids: CASSIQGNTEAFF.

The chain joins TRBV28 to TRBJ2-2; 12 nucleotides line up with TRBD2. CDR3 length: 17 residues. Germline CDR1 and CDR2: MDHEN and SYDVKM. J was trimmed by 6 bases and V by 0 bases; bases with no gene match: 5. In nucleotides, the CDR3 is TGTGCCAGCAGTTTATGGAACCTAGCGGGAGGGCCCGGGGAGCTGTTTTTT. Its protein product is CASSLWNLAGGPGELFF.